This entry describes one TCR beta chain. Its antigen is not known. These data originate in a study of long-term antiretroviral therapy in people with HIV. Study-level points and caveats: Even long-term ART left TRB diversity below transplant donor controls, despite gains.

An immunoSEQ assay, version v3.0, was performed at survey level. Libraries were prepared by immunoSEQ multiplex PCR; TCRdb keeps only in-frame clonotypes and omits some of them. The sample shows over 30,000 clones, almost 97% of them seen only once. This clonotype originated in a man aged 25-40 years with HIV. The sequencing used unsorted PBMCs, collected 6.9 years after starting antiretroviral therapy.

CDR3 nucleotide sequence: TGTGCCAGCAGGCCACACAGGGCTAATGAAAAACTGTTTTTT. Its protein product is CASRPHRANEKLFF. The chain employs TRBV6-6 and TRBJ1-4; D perhaps matches TRBD1 (6 bases). The germline gives CDR1 MNHNY, CDR2 SVGAGI (reference sequence). The CDR3 runs 14 residues. V gave up 6 bases and J gave up 3 bases, with 11 bases separating them.